Here is one T cell receptor (beta chain) with its context. The sample originates from a study of cytomegalovirus exposure and HLA in healthy donors. About the research overall: There were 85 million or so unique TCRs (from HLA-typed donors) in an early data release.

Donors were nominally healthy when sampled, though unrecorded immune exposures were likely. In germline, CDR1 is MNHEY, CDR2 SMNVEV (reference sequence). V lost 4 bases, J lost 2 bases, and 12 bases lay in between. This CDR3 comprises 15 residues. Use of 60 Vbeta and 13 Jbeta primers characterized the PCR. Authors' analysis steps: Approximately 11 million shared chains were among approximately 80 million unique TCR beta chains counted in a later analysis. Sequencing was performed with immunoSEQ multiplex PCR; in TCRdb, only in-frame clones are kept and a portion is missing. That table furnishes V, J and clone size, whereas the DNA furnished D and trimming. The sample carries 160,000 or so clones, approximately 80% recorded once.

The genes are TRBV27 and TRBJ1-5; a weak D match, TRBD1 (5 bases). The TCR originated in a man aged 25-45 years in good health and CMV-seronegative. The sample taken for sequencing was PBMCs. The CDR3, as DNA: TGTGCCAGCAGTTGGGACTCCCGGGGCAATCAGCCCCAGCATTTT. Its translation is CASSWDSRGNQPQHF.